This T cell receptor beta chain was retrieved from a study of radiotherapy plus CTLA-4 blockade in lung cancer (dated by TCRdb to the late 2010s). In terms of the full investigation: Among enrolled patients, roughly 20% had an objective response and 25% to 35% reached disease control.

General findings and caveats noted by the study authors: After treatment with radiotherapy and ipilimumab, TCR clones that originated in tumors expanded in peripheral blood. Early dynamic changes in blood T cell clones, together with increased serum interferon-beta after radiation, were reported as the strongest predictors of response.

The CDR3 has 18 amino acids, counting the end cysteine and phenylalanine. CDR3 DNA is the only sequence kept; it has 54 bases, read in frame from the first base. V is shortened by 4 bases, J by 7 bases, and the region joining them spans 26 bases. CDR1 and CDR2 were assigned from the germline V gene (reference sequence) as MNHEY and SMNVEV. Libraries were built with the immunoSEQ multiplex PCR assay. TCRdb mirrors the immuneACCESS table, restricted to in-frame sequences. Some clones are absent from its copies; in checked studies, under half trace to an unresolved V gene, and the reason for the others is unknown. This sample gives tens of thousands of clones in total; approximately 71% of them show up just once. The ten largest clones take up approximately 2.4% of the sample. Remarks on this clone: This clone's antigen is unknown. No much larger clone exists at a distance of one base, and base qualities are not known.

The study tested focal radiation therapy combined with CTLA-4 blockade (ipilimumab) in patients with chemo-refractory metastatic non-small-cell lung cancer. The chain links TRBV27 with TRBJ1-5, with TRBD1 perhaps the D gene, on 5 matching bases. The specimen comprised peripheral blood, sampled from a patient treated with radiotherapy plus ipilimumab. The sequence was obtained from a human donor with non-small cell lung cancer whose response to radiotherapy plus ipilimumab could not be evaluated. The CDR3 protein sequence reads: CASSSSRGGGSLGQPQHF. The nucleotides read TGTGCCAGCAGTTCCTCCCGGGGCGGGGGAAGCCTGGGGCAGCCCCAGCATTTT.